One sample yielded the 6 T cell receptor beta chains listed below, sequenced in a study of vaccination effects on CD4 cells after COVID-19. Produced via immunoSEQ multiplex PCR; TCRdb's table is partial and in-frame only. The sample holds approximately 30,000 clones, around 80% seen once. Their target antigens are unknown. Antigen-specific CD4+ T cells were first expanded with viral peptide pools by the ViraFEST assay and only then sequenced. CD4+ T cell isolation took place after approximately 11 days of culture. It was two doses of either the BNT162b2 or mRNA-1273 vaccine that participants received. The sample was CD4+ T cells from PBMCs cultured with HCoV-NL63 spike peptides, taken after COVID-19 vaccination. The receptors here all came from a human donor who received a COVID-19 vaccine. Some clones in this sample may be carry-over from other donors' samples.

The chain carries TRBV7-2 and TRBJ2-5, with D unclear. V gave up 4 bases and J gave up 5 bases, with 14 bases separating them. Germline CDR1 is SGHTA and CDR2 is FQGNSA. The CDR3 runs to 14 residues. The CDR3 region is CASSSPRTQETQYF. The CDR3 DNA is TGTGCCAGCAGCTCTCCCAGGACCCAGGAGACCCAGTACTTC.

V usage is TRBV29-1 and J usage is TRBJ2-7; the match to TRBD2 covers 8 bases. J lost 4 bases, V lost 4 bases, and 9 bases had no gene match. Germline CDR1 reads SQVTM; CDR2 reads ANQGSEA. The length of the CDR3 is 14 residues. The CDR3 DNA reads TGCAGCGTTGCGGAGGGCGGGGGGAGGTACGAGCAGTACGTC. This translates into CSVAEGGGRYEQYV.

This clone was counted only a few times. The V gene is TRBV5-1, the J gene TRBJ2-7, with TRBD2 matching over 11 bases. This CDR3 is built from 16 residues. Per the germline V gene, CDR1 is SGHRS and CDR2 is YFSETQ. The ends lost 4 bases at V and 0 bases at J; junction bases unmatched: 6. The CDR3 loop is CASSRTSGGSSYEQYV. CDR3 DNA: TGCGCCAGCAGCAGAACTAGCGGGGGAAGCTCCTACGAGCAGTACGTC.

The chain couples TRBV20-1 to TRBJ2-3; D gene uncertain. The CDR3 spans 12 residues. From germline, CDR1 is DFQATT and CDR2 SNEGSKA (reference sequence). V was trimmed by 3 bases and J by 4 bases, leaving 8 bases between them. The CDR3 sequence: CSASERSDTQYF. CDR3 DNA: TGCAGTGCTAGTGAGAGGTCAGATACGCAGTATTTT.

The V and J genes are TRBV6-5 and TRBJ2-3; D may be TRBD2 (6 bases). The germline CDR1 and CDR2 sequences are MNHEY and SVGAGI. CDR3 length: 14 residues. Trimming shortened V by 2 bases and J by 4 bases, and 10 bases separated the two germline ends. The CDR3 spells CASSYQDYSDTQYF. The CDR3 nucleotides are TGTGCCAGCAGTTACCAGGACTATTCAGATACGCAGTATTTT.

CDR3 sequence reads: CASSSTGTEAFF. The CDR3, as DNA: TGTGCCAGCAGCTCGACAGGTACTGAAGCTTTCTTT. J is TRBJ1-1 and V is TRBV7-9; D might be TRBD1 (6 bases). Trimming took off 4 bases at V and 5 bases at J, with 8 bases between the two ends. Germline loops: CDR1 SEHNR, CDR2 FQNEAQ (reference sequence). This CDR3 contains 12 residues.